This TCR beta chain was recovered during a study of naive and memory T cell subsets (dated 2017 in TCRdb). Background on the whole study: In the figure summarizing the skin biopsy and whole blood samples, approximately 10 blood donors, 7 tuberculin skin test biopsies and 3 saline control biopsies were reported. PCR2 was typically run as a SYBR Green qPCR and stopped at a set threshold, although low-input samples could use end-point PCR of around 6 cycles instead. The study at large found these results: The RNA-based method was acknowledged as potentially sensitive to TCR transcript changes with T cell activation and differentiation.

Sequences MNHEY (CDR1) and SVGAGI (CDR2) are obtained from the germline V gene. The germline ends are 25 bases apart after V is trimmed by 6 bases and J by 2 bases. The CDR3 measures 18 amino acids from cysteine to phenylalanine. The sequence is cut down to CDR3 DNA, 54 bases in frame from base 1. About this clonotype itself: Its antigen is not yet known. No base qualities exist here, and no much larger clone lies one base off it.

Library generation was performed with 5' RACE. The ligated cDNA was amplified by four rounds of PCR, in which nested alpha and beta constant region primers were used together with the SP2 primer. For the blood and skin samples, reverse transcription of TCR RNA was done with SuperScript IV along with alpha and beta constant region primers. T4 RNA ligase 1 was used to ligate an oligonucleotide containing the Illumina SP2 primer and a UMI to the 3' end of the cDNA. The 12-nucleotide UMI consisted of two random hexamers with an eight-base spacer between the hexamers to prevent hairpin formation. TCR alpha and beta chain libraries were processed separately from the second PCR onward, with dual indexing for multiplexing. After pooling, the indexed libraries were analyzed by capillary electrophoresis and sequenced on either an Illumina MiSeq or NextSeq. To boost base diversity and improve cluster recognition, PhiX DNA at about 5-7.5% was spiked into the libraries. The published analysis was carried out like this. Demultiplexor pulled UMIs out of read 2, joined the UMIs with the TCR sequence from read 1, and separated reads according to sample indices. V and J genes and V-J junctions were identified by Decombinator, and each TCR was assigned a five-part identifier that included V and J deletions. Collapsinator used UMIs to correct sequencing errors and PCR amplification heterogeneity, yielding UMI-based abundance per TCR. CDR3Translator converted identifiers to nucleotide sequence, translated to amino acids, and extracted CDR3 regions using terminal motifs. After normalization to the amount of input RNA, the error-corrected alpha and beta TCR counts from blood and from skin were compared. TCRdb handled the public reads itself, with Q25 trimming in fastp and clone calling in MiXCR, and kept productive beta chains. Identical CDR3 protein sequences are pooled into one entry, listed with their most common genes and DNA. None of the V and J calls come from the authors' own analysis; TCRdb made them. This sample holds roughly 60,000 distinct CDR3 sequences; 7.2% were observed only once. The ten largest clonotypes hold more than 9.5% of the sample.

Using 3' ligation of a UMI-containing oligonucleotide to TCR cDNA, the study laid out a robust and sensitive protocol to amplify, sequence and analyze TCRs. Whole blood analysis involved drawing over 2 ml of peripheral blood from adult healthy volunteers into Tempus tubes and then extracting RNA following the manufacturer's instructions. Total RNA was used without cell sorting and was treated with RQ1 DNase before reverse transcription, with a target input of roughly 1 to 1,100 ng. Libraries were prepared from skin biopsies and whole blood so that pipeline robustness could be tested in samples in which T cells form a minority population.

The clonotype was recovered from a male donor in good health. The V gene is TRBV6-5 and the J gene is TRBJ1-2, and the D gene may be TRBD1, 6 bases matching. The CDR3 has the sequence CASSPGVGGARGNYGYTF. The nucleotides read TGTGCCAGCAGCCCAGGCGTGGGGGGGGCCAGAGGAAACTATGGCTACACCTTC.